A single T cell receptor (beta chain) is shown here with its context. The germline V gene encodes CDR1 SGHAT and CDR2 FQDESV (reference sequence). The trim removed 7 bases at V and 3 bases at J, leaving 7 bases unmatched. The CDR3 covers 15 residues. The data were obtained in a study of blood T cell repertoires in COVID-19. About the research overall: Nucleic acid was either cDNA or gDNA, and it came from T cells, B-cell-depleted T cells, or PBMCs.

Measured with immunoSEQ multiplex PCR; TCRdb has only the in-frame clones, and not every one. This repertoire shows about 210,000 clones, roughly four fifths found once; its top ten account for around 12%. This chain links TRBV11-1 with TRBJ2-3, with 10 bases matching TRBD2. Sequencing was done on a sample of peripheral blood. The source of this sequence is a woman in her thirties or forties with acute or convalescent COVID-19. The CDR3 DNA reads as TGTGCCAGCAACCGACTAGCGGGCTTAACAGATACGCAGTATTTT. The encoded protein is CASNRLAGLTDTQYF. Supplemented by reference TRBV11-1 and TRBJ2-3, the full variable domain reads EAEVAQSPRYKITEKSQAVAFWCDPISGHATLYWYRQILGQGPELLVQFQDESVVDDSQLPKDRFSAERLKGVDSTLKIQPAELGDSAMYLCASNRLAGLTDTQYFGPGTRLTVL.